This T cell receptor beta chain stems from a study of T cell responses to AZD1222 COVID-19 vaccine. As concerns this clone: Its antigen is not known.

V gave up 1 base and J gave up 2 bases; unmatched junction bases: 8. Germline values: CDR1 SQVTM, CDR2 ANQGSEA. This CDR3 region has 17 residues. Study findings and constraints: Regions 160-218 and 743-854 held dominance among vaccine-associated CD4 TCRs, which spanned spike. Receipt of two AZD1222 doses was followed by a rise in Spike-specific TCR breadth and depth. Samples come after the peak T cell response, not at day 14. Just a handful of AZD1222 recipients were seropositive at baseline.

The data were produced by immunoSEQ multiplex PCR, yet TCRdb's version contains in-frame clones alone and is incomplete. Here the sample spans about 75,000 clones, 87% being singletons. The chain employs TRBV29-1 and TRBJ2-1; 10 positions agree with TRBD1. The receptor was derived from an adult who received the AZD1222 COVID-19 vaccine. Sequences were derived from peripheral blood, sampled 28 days after the second AZD1222 dose. CDR3 sequence: CSVEGTGGVLAYNEQFF. DNA for the CDR3: TGCAGCGTTGAAGGGACAGGGGGAGTATTAGCCTACAATGAGCAGTTCTTC.